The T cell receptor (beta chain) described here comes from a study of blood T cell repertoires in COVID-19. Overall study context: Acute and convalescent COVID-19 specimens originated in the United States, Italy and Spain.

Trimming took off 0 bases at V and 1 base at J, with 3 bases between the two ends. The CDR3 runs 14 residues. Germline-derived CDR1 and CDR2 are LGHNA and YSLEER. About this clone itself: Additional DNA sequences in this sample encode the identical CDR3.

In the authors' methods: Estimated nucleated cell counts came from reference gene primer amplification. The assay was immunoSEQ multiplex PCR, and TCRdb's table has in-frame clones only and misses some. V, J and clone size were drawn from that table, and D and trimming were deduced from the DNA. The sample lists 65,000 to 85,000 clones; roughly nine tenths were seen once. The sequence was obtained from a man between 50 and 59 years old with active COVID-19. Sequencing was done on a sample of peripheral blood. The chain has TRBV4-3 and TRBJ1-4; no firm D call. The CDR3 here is CASSQDRTNEKLFF. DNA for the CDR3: TGCGCCAGCAGCCAAGATCGAACTAATGAAAAACTGTTTTTT.